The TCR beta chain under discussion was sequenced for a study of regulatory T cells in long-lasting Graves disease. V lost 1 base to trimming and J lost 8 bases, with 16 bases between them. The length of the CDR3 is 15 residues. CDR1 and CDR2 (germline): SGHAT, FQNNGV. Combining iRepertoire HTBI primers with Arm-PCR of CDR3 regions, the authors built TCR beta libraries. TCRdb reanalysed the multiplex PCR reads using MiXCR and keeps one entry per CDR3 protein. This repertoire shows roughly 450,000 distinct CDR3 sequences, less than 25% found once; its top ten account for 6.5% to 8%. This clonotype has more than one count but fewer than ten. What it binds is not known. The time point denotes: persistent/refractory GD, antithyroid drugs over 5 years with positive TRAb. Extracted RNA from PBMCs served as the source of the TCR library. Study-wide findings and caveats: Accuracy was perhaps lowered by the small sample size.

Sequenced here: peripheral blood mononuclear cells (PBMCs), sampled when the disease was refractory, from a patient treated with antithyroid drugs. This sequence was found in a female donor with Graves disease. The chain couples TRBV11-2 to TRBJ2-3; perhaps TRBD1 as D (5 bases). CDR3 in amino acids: CASSLAQGHLGTQYF. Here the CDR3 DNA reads TGTGCCAGCAGCTTAGCGCAGGGCCACCTGGGTACGCAGTATTTT.